The sequence of this T cell receptor (beta chain) was determined in a study of early T cells in non-severe SARS-CoV-2 infection. V dropped 4 bases and J dropped 10 bases, with 10 bases sitting between them. CDR1 is MDHEN and CDR2 is SYDVKM in the germline V gene. The CDR3 is made up of 11 amino acids. MiXCR, run by TCRdb on the 5' RACE reads, gives a single entry per CDR3 protein. The sample records tens of thousands of distinct CDR3 sequences, 3.5% to 5.5% being singletons. This clonotype appeared many times. The receptor's source is an adult who was a healthcare worker with PCR-confirmed SARS-CoV-2 infection or an uninfected control (not recorded which). The source was whole blood, collected at baseline. The chain links TRBV28 to TRBJ1-1; a possible D gene is TRBD1 (6 bases). The CDR3 sequence: CASSWGQGAFF. CDR3 bases: TGTGCCAGCAGTTGGGGGCAGGGAGCTTTCTTT.